This T cell receptor (beta chain) was sequenced during a study of cytomegalovirus exposure and HLA in healthy donors. Overall study results and limits: In vitro checks showed that three CMV-associated chains really do target CMV antigens. Links to common viral pathogens appeared, in a later analysis, for several of the most significant clusters. Presence/absence analyses supposed approximately even sequencing depth among donors.

The PCR employed 60 Vbeta primers together with 13 Jbeta primers. Using immunoSEQ multiplex PCR, the repertoire was profiled, and TCRdb retains in-frame clones only, with some absent. This sample has some 140,000 clones, with approximately 78% found just once. Trimming removed 2 bases at V and 1 base at J, with 6 bases between. CDR1 and CDR2 from the germline V gene are MDHEN and SYDVKM. This CDR3 contains 14 residues. Note on this clone: Its antigen is unknown.

The chain links TRBV28 to TRBJ2-1; D gene unclear. The sequenced sample consisted of PBMCs. This receptor was taken from a woman between 50 and 59 years old in good health and CMV-seropositive. The CDR3, as DNA: TGTGCCAGCAGTTTACAAAATTCCTACAATGAGCAGTTCTTC. This gives the protein CASSLQNSYNEQFF.